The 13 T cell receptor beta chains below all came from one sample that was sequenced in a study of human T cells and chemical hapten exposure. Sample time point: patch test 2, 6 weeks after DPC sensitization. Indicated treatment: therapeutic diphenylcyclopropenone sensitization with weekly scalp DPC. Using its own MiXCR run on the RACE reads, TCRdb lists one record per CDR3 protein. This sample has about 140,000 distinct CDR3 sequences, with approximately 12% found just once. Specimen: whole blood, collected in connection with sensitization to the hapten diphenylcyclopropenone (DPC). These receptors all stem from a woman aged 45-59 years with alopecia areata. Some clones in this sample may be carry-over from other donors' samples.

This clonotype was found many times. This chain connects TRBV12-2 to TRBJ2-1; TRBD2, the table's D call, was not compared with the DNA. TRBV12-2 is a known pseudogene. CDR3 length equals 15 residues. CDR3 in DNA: TGTGCAAGTCGCCCCGGTGGCGGGAGGGGAAATGAGCAGTTCTTC. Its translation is CASRPGGGRGNEQFF.

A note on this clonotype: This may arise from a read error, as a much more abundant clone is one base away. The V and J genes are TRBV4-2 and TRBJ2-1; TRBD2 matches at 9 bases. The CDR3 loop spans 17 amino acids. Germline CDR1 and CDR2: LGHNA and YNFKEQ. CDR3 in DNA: TGTGCCAGCAGCCAAGGTCCTAGCGGGACTTCCTACGATGAGCAGTTCTTC. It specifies CASSQGPSGTSYDEQFF.

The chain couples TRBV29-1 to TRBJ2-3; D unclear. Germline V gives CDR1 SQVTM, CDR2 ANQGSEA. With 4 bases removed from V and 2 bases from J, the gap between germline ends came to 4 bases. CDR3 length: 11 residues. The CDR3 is CSVGFTDTQYF. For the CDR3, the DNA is TGCAGCGTTGGTTTCACAGATACGCAGTATTTT.

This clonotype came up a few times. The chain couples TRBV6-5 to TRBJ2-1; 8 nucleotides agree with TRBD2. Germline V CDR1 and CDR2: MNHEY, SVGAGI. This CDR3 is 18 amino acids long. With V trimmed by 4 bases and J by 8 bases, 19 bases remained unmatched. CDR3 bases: TGTGCCAGCAGTTCCAGGGTATCTAGCGGGTCTCTGGTCCATGAGCAGTTCTTC. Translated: CASSSRVSSGSLVHEQFF.

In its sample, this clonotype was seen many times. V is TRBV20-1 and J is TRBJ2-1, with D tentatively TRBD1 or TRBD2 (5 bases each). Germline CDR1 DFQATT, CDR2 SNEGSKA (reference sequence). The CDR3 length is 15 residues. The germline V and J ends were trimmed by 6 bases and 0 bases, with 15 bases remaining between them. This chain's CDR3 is CSAPIIGTSYNEQFF. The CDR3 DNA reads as TGCAGTGCCCCTATAATCGGGACCTCCTACAATGAGCAGTTCTTC.

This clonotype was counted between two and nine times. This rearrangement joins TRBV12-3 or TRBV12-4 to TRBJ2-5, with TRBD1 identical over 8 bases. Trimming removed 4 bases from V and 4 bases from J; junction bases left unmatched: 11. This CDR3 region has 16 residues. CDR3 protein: CASSSARTGIGETQYF. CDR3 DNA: TGTGCCAGCAGTTCAGCCAGGACAGGGATAGGAGAGACCCAGTACTTC.

This CDR3 is CASSQGQQGVGYTF. CDR3 nucleotides: TGTGCCAGCAGCCAGGGGCAACAGGGAGTTGGCTACACCTTC. V and J are TRBV4-2 and TRBJ1-2; tentative D call: TRBD1 (6 bases). The ends were cut back, 3 bases at V and 7 bases at J, with 15 bases in the middle. CDR3 size: 14 residues. The germline gives CDR1 LGHNA, CDR2 YNFKEQ.

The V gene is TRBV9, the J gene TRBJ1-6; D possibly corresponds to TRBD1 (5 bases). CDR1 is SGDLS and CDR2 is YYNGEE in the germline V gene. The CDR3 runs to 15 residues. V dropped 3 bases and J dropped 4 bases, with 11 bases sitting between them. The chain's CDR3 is CASSGGLGYNSPLHF. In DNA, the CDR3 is TGTGCCAGCAGCGGGGGACTGGGTTATAATTCACCCCTCCACTTT.

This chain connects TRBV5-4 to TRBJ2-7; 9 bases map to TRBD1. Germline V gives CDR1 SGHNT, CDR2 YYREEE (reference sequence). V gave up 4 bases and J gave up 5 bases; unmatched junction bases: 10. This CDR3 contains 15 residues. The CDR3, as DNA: TGTGCCAGCAGCGCTTCCGGGACAGGGTACCACGAGCAGTACTTC. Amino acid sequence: CASSASGTGYHEQYF.

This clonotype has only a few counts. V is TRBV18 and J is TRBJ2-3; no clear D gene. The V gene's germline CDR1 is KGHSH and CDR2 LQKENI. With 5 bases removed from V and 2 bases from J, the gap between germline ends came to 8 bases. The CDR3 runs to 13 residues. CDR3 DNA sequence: TGTGCCAGCTCAACCGACCACACAGATACGCAGTATTTT. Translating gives CASSTDHTDTQYF. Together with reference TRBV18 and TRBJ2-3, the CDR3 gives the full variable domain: NAGVMQNPRHLVRRRGQEARLRCSPMKGHSHVYWYRQLPEEGLKFMVYLQKENIIDESGMPKERFSAEFPKEGPSILRIQQVVRGDSAAYFCASSTDHTDTQYFGPGTRLTVL.

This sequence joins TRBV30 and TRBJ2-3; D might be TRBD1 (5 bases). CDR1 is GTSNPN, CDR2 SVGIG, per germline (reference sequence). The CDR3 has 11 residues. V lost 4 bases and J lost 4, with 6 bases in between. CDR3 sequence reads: CAWKGSDTQYF. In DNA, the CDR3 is TGTGCCTGGAAGGGGTCAGATACGCAGTATTTT.

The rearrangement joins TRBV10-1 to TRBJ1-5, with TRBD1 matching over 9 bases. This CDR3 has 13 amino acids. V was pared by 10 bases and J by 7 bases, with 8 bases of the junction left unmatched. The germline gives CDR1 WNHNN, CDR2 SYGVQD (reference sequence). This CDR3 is CATSDRGSQPQHF. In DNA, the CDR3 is TGCGCCACCTCGGACAGGGGATCCCAGCCCCAGCATTTT.

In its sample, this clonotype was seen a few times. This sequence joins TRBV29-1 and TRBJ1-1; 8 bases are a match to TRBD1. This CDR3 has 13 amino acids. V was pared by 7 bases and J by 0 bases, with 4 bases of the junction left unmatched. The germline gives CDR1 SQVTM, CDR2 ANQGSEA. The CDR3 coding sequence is TGCAGCGCTGGGACAGGTATGAACACTGAAGCTTTCTTT. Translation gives CSAGTGMNTEAFF.